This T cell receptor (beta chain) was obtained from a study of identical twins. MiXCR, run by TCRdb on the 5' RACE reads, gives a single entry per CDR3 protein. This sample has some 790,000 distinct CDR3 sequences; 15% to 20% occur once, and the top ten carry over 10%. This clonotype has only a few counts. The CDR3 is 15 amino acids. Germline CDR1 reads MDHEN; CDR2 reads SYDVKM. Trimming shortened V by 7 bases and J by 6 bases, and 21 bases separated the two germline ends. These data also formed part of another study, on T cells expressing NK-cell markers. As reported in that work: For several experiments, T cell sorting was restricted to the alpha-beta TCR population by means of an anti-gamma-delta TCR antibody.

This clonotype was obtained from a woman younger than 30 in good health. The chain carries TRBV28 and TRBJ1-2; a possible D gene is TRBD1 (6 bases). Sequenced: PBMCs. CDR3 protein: CASTSSGGLYDGYTF. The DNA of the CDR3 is TGTGCCAGCACCAGTTCGGGGGGGCTCTATGATGGCTACACCTTC.